This entry features one TCR beta chain sequence. This specimen comes from a study of PD-1 blockade in classical Hodgkin lymphoma. Study-wide background: The nivolumab dose that patients received was 3 mg/kg, given intravenously every 2 weeks.

Sequencing used immunoSEQ multiplex PCR; TCRdb keeps in-frame clones, though not all of them. The data hold 43,000 or so clones, with about 90% observed a single time. There are 12 residues in the CDR3. V lost 0 bases, J lost 7 bases, and 6 bases lay in between. From germline, CDR1 is SNHLY and CDR2 FYNNEI. Every one of the patients relapsed after autologous stem cell transplantation (brentuximab vedotin exposure was variable). V gene TRBV2 combines with J gene TRBJ2-5; D call uncertain. The origin of this receptor is a human donor with classical Hodgkin lymphoma. The specimen comprised peripheral blood mononuclear cells (PBMCs), sampled at baseline. The CDR3 loop reads CASSEADRTQYF. For the CDR3, the DNA is TGTGCCAGCAGTGAAGCGGACCGGACCCAGTACTTC.